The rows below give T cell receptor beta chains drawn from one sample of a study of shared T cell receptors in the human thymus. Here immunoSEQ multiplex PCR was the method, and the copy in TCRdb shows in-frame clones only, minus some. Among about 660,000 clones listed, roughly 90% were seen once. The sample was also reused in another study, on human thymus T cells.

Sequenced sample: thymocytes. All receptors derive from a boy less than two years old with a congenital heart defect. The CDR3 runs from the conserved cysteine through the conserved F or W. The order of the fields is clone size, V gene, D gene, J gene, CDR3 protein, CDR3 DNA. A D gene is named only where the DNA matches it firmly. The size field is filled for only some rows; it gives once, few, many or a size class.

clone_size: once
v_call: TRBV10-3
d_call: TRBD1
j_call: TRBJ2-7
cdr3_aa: CAISSGTGGRDEQYF
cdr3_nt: TGTGCCATCAGTTCCGGGACAGGGGGCCGCGACGAGCAGTACTTC

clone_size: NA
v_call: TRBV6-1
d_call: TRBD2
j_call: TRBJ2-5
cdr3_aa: CASSPGLAEETQYF
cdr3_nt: TGTGCCAGCAGTCCGGGACTAGCGGAAGAGACCCAGTACTTC

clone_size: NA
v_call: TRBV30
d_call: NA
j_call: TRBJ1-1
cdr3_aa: CAWSASGDALYTEAFF
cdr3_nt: TGTGCCTGGAGTGCGTCAGGGGACGCCTTGTACACTGAAGCTTTCTTT

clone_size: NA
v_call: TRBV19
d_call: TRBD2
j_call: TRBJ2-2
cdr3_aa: CASSTVGTIPDITGELFF
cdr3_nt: TGTGCCAGTAGTACGGTCGGGACTATCCCAGACATTACCGGGGAGCTGTTTTTT

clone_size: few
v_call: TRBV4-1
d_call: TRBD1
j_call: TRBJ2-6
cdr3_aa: CASSQPHRGKGSGANVLTF
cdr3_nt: TGCGCCAGCAGCCAACCTCACAGGGGGAAAGGATCAGGGGCCAACGTCCTGACTTTC

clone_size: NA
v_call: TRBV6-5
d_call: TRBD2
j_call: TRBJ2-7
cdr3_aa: CASSPGTTREQYF
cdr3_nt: TGTGCCAGCAGTCCAGGGACTACGCGGGAGCAGTACTTC

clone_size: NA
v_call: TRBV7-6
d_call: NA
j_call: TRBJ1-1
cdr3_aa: CASSLAAGEGTEAFF
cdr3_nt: TGTGCCAGCAGCTTAGCGGCGGGGGAGGGGACTGAAGCTTTCTTT

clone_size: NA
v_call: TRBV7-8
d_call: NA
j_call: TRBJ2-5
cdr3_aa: CASSFPQALSTQYF
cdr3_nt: TGTGCCAGCAGTTTTCCTCAGGCCCTATCAACCCAGTACTTC

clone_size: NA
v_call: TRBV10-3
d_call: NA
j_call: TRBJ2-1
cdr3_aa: CAISEISLRYNEQFF
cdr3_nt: TGTGCCATCAGTGAGATTAGCCTACGCTACAATGAGCAGTTCTTC

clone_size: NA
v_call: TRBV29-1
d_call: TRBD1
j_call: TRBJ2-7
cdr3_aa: CSVVSGTGNEQYF
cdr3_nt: TGCAGCGTTGTTTCCGGGACAGGGAACGAGCAGTACTTC

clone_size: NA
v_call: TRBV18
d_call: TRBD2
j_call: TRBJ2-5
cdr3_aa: CASSVGGRGGETQYF
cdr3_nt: TGTGCCAGCTCCGTTGGCGGGAGGGGAGGAGAGACCCAGTACTTC